The rows below give T cell receptor beta chains drawn from one sample of a study of T cell responses to AZD1222 COVID-19 vaccine. Repertoires were generated with immunoSEQ multiplex PCR, while TCRdb's copy carries only in-frame clones and drops some. The repertoire includes fewer than 150,000 clones, over 85% of them detected once, and approximately 6.8% sits in the top ten. The sequenced sample was peripheral blood, obtained 28 days after the second AZD1222 dose. Every receptor here comes from an adult who received the AZD1222 COVID-19 vaccine. The CDR3 runs from the conserved cysteine through the conserved F or W. A D gene is named only where the DNA matches it firmly. Not all rows give a size; the values are once, few, many and, for expanded clones, a class.

CASSYQEGRQTYEQYF,TGTGCCAGCTCCTACCAGGAAGGGAGACAGACCTACGAGCAGTACTTC,NA,NA,TRBV6-6,TRBJ2-7
CASSQDRAGADGYTF,TGCGCCAGCAGCCAAGATCGCGCGGGGGCAGATGGCTACACCTTC,once,NA,TRBV4-1,TRBJ1-2
CAIRDSTGGSGNTIYF,TGTGCCATCAGGGACTCGACAGGGGGCTCTGGAAACACCATATATTTT,once,TRBD1,TRBV10-3,TRBJ1-3
CASSQVAGVEQYF,TGCGCCAGCAGCCAAGTAGCGGGGGTCGAGCAGTACTTC,once,TRBD2,TRBV4-1,TRBJ2-7
CASNRGILEEKLFF,TGTGCCAGCAACAGGGGAATACTGGAGGAAAAACTGTTTTTT,NA,TRBD1,TRBV11-2,TRBJ1-4
CASRPPWGDTQYF,TGTGCCAGCAGGCCACCTTGGGGAGATACGCAGTATTTT,NA,NA,TRBV28,TRBJ2-3
CASSFGRRVYGYTF,TGTGCCAGCAGCTTCGGGCGGCGGGTCTATGGCTACACCTTC,NA,NA,TRBV13,TRBJ1-2
CARSRTGSPLHF,TGTGCCAGAAGTCGTACGGGTTCACCCCTCCACTTT,NA,NA,TRBV5-3,TRBJ1-6
CASRRGTGGSEKLFF,TGTGCCAGCAGACGTGGGACGGGGGGAAGTGAAAAACTGTTTTTT,NA,NA,TRBV7-9,TRBJ1-4
CASSFRAGGDTEAFF,TGCGCCAGCAGCTTTAGGGCAGGGGGCGACACTGAAGCTTTCTTT,NA,TRBD1,TRBV5-1,TRBJ1-1
CASSYSGDQPQHF,TGTGCCAGCAGTTACTCGGGGGATCAGCCCCAGCATTTT,once,NA,TRBV6-5,TRBJ1-5
CAISDGGSPLHF,TGTGCCATCAGTGACGGGGGTTCACCCCTCCACTTT,NA,NA,TRBV10-3,TRBJ1-6
CASSESLVSEAFF,TGTGCCAGCAGTGAATCTCTAGTTAGTGAAGCTTTCTTT,NA,NA,TRBV6-1,TRBJ1-1
CALQHSNQPQHF,TGTGCCCTACAGCATAGCAATCAGCCCCAGCATTTT,NA,NA,TRBV30,TRBJ1-5
CASSLYEPPKTYNSPLHF,TGTGCCAGCAGCTTATACGAACCTCCGAAAACTTATAATTCACCCCTCCACTTT,NA,NA,TRBV7-6,TRBJ1-6
CASSIGVGLGNQPQHF,TGTGCCAGTAGTATCGGGGTGGGCTTGGGTAATCAGCCCCAGCATTTT,NA,NA,TRBV19,TRBJ1-5
CASSRLGQGITNQPQHF,TGTGCCAGCAGCAGGCTGGGACAGGGAATTACCAATCAGCCCCAGCATTTT,once,TRBD1,TRBV7-8,TRBJ1-5
CASSEFGHGYTF,TGCGCCAGCAGTGAGTTCGGCCATGGCTACACCTTC,once,NA,TRBV10-2,TRBJ1-2
CATSRARESLEPQHF,TGTGCCACCAGCAGGGCTAGGGAATCGTTGGAGCCCCAGCATTTT,NA,NA,TRBV15,TRBJ1-5
CASSPMVEETQYF,TGTGCCAGCTCACCAATGGTCGAGGAGACCCAGTACTTC,NA,NA,TRBV18,TRBJ2-5
CAPHERYNQPQHF,TGTGCCCCCCACGAACGGTACAATCAGCCCCAGCATTTT,NA,NA,TRBV15,TRBJ1-5
CASSYSGLAITTEAFF,TGTGCCAGCAGTTACTCGGGGCTCGCCATAACCACTGAAGCTTTCTTT,NA,NA,TRBV6-6,TRBJ1-1
CAWSAQETQYF,TGTGCCTGGAGTGCACAAGAGACCCAGTACTTC,NA,NA,TRBV30,TRBJ2-5
CASSLGSPLHF,TGTGCCAGCAGTTTAGGTTCACCCCTCCACTTT,NA,NA,TRBV28,TRBJ1-6
CASSPFGEETGVRGYTF,TGTGCCAGCAGTCCATTTGGCGAAGAGACGGGCGTGAGGGGCTACACCTTC,NA,NA,TRBV27,TRBJ1-2
CASSPLTTGNTEAFF,TGTGCCAGCAGTCCACTTACGACAGGCAACACTGAAGCTTTCTTT,NA,NA,TRBV28,TRBJ1-1
CASSPGAGGFYEQYF,TGTGCCAGCAGCCCTGGCGCAGGGGGCTTTTACGAGCAGTACTTC,NA,TRBD1,TRBV5-5,TRBJ2-7
CASSSQQDLNTEAFF,TGTGCCAGCAGCTCACAACAGGATTTGAACACTGAAGCTTTCTTT,NA,NA,TRBV7-6,TRBJ1-1
CASSQTGGEGGYTF,TGCGCCAGCAGCCAAACAGGGGGCGAAGGTGGCTACACCTTC,NA,TRBD1,TRBV4-1,TRBJ1-2